The 7 T cell receptor beta chains listed next were all sequenced from one sample in a study of blood T cell repertoires in COVID-19. Profiled with immunoSEQ multiplex PCR; TCRdb holds only in-frame clones, not every one. The sample includes under 350,000 clones, around 92% of them seen just once. Material: peripheral blood. These receptors all come from a young woman with COVID-19, enrolled during active disease.

There are a few counts of this clone. The chain is built from TRBV19 and TRBJ1-2, with a tentative D call TRBD1 (5 bases). Per germline, CDR1 LNHDA and CDR2 SQIVND (reference sequence). The germline V and J ends were trimmed by 6 bases and 0 bases, with 17 bases remaining between them. The CDR3 sequence is 16 residues long. CDR3 sequence reads: CASSPHRQKTNYGYTF. The CDR3 DNA follows: TGTGCCAGTAGCCCCCACAGACAGAAGACTAACTATGGCTACACCTTC.

CDR3 DNA: TGTGCCAGCAGTTCGGGGGTCTCCTACAATGAGCAGTTCTTC. This sequence encodes CASSSGVSYNEQFF. This chain connects TRBV6-5 to TRBJ2-1, with D possibly matching TRBD2 (6 bases). Trimming removed 4 bases from V and 0 bases from J, with 7 bases in between. The germline gives CDR1 MNHEY, CDR2 SVGAGI. The CDR3 contains 14 residues.

V usage is TRBV12-3 or TRBV12-4 and J usage is TRBJ1-4; TRBD1 matches at 9 bases. With 7 bases clipped from V and 15 bases from J, the junction kept 12 bases outside the gene matches. The CDR3 runs to 13 residues. CDR3 DNA: TGTGCCAGCACCAGGGGACAGGGCGCCGGGGTGTTTTTT. This sequence encodes CASTRGQGAGVFF.

As to this clone: At the DNA level, this CDR3 is encoded by other sequences in the same sample as well. The chain couples TRBV5-1 to TRBJ1-6; D is ambiguous. Looked up from germline, CDR1 is SGHRS and CDR2 is YFSETQ. The CDR3 is made up of 13 amino acids. Trimming took off 0 bases at V and 7 bases at J, with 5 bases between the two ends. The CDR3, as DNA: TGCGCCAGCAGCTTGGACAGAAATTCACCCCTCCACTTT. Protein product: CASSLDRNSPLHF.

V and J are TRBV6-1 and TRBJ2-3; 11 nucleotides align to TRBD2. Germline CDR1 is MNHNS and CDR2 is SASEGT. The CDR3 loop spans 16 amino acids. With 1 base clipped from V and 5 bases from J, the junction kept 5 bases outside the gene matches. The CDR3 DNA is TGTGCCAGCAGTGAAGTAATTGGGACTAGCGGAGATACGCAGTATTTT. It codes for CASSEVIGTSGDTQYF.

This clone was detected once. V gene TRBV19 combines with J gene TRBJ2-4, with D tentatively TRBD1 (5 bases). The CDR3 has 14 residues. The V and J ends lost 0 bases and 5 bases respectively, with 8 bases between them. CDR1 LNHDA and CDR2 SQIVND come from the germline V gene (reference sequence). The chain's CDR3 is CASSIEGRENIQYF. In DNA form, the CDR3 reads TGTGCCAGTAGTATAGAGGGCAGGGAAAACATTCAGTACTTC. Using reference TRBV19 and TRBJ2-4 for the parts outside the CDR3, the full variable domain is DGGITQSPKYLFRKEGQNVTLSCEQNLNHDAMYWYRQDPGQGLRLIYYSQIVNDFQKGDIAEGYSVSREKKESFPLTVTSAQKNPTAFYLCASSIEGRENIQYFGAGTRLSVL.

The V call is TRBV6-5, the J call TRBJ1-1, with 7 bases that match TRBD1. CDR3 size: 15 residues. V shed 0 bases and J 7 bases; nucleotides not matched to a gene: 8. Germline V gene sequence: CDR1 MNHEY, CDR2 SVGAGI. The CDR3: CASSYSSQGVNEAFF. The DNA of the CDR3 is TGTGCCAGCAGTTACTCGTCCCAGGGGGTGAATGAAGCTTTCTTT.